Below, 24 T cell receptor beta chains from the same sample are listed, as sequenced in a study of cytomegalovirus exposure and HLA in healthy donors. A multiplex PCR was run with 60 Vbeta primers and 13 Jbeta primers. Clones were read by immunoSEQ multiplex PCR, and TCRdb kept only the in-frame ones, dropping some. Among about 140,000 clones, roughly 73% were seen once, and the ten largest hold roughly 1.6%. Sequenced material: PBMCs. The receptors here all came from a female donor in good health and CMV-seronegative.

The CDR3 loop reads CASSRQQGNEQFF. CDR3 in DNA: TGTGCCAGCAGTCGGCAACAGGGTAATGAGCAGTTCTTC. This chain uses TRBV28 with TRBJ2-1; possible D gene TRBD1, 6 bases. Between the trimmed V and J ends, which lost 5 bases and 7 bases, there was a span of 12 bases. This CDR3 is built from 13 residues. CDR1 MDHEN and CDR2 SYDVKM come from the germline V gene.

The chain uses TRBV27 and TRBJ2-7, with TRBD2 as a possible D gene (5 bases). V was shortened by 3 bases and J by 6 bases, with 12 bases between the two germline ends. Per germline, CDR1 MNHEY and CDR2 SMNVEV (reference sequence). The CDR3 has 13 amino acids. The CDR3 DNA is TGTGCCAGCAGTTTGGCGGCAGAGGGCGAGCAGTACTTC. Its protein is CASSLAAEGEQYF.

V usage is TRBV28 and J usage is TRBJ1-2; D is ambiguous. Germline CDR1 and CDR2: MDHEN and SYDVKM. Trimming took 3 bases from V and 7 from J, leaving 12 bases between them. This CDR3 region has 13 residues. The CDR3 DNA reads TGTGCCAGCAGTTTCCGAGGGAGAGGTGGCTACACCTTC. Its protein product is CASSFRGRGGYTF.

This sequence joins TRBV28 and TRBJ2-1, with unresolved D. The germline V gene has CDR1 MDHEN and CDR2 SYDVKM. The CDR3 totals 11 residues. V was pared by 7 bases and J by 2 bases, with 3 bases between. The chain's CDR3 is CASNTYNEQFF. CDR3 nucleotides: TGTGCCAGCAATACCTACAATGAGCAGTTCTTC.

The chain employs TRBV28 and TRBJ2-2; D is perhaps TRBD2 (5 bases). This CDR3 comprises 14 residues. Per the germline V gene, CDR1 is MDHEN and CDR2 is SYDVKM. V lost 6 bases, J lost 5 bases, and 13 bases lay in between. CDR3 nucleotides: TGTGCCAGCAGCCCGGACGGAGGTACCGGGGAGCTGTTTTTT. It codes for CASSPDGGTGELFF.

The CDR3 DNA reads as TGTGCCAGCAGCTCCTCGGGGTATACGAACACTGAAGCTTTCTTT. Its protein product is CASSSSGYTNTEAFF. The J gene is TRBJ1-1, the V gene TRBV6-5; D remains unclear. The germline gives CDR1 MNHEY, CDR2 SVGAGI. The CDR3 is made up of 15 amino acids. V lost 6 bases and J lost 1, with 15 bases in between.

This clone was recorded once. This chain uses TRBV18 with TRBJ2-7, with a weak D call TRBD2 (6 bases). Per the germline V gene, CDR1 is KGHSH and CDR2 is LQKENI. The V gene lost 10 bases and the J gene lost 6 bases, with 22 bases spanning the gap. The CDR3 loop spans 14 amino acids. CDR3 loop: CATTRDGTGSEQYF. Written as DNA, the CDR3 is TGTGCCACCACGAGGGACGGAACCGGGAGCGAGCAGTACTTC.

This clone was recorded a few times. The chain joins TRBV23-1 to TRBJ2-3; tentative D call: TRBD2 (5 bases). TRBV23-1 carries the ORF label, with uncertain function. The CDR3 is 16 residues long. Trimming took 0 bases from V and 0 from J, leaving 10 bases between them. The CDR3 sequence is CASSQSVQRSTDTQYF. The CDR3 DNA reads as TGCGCCAGCAGTCAATCGGTCCAGCGGAGCACAGATACGCAGTATTTT.

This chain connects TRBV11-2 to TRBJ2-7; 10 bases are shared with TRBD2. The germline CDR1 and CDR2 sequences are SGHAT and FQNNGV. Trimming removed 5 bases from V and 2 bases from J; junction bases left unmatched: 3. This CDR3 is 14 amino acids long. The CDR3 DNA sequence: TGTGCCAGCAGCATCGGGACTAGCGCCTACGAGCAGTACTTC. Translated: CASSIGTSAYEQYF.

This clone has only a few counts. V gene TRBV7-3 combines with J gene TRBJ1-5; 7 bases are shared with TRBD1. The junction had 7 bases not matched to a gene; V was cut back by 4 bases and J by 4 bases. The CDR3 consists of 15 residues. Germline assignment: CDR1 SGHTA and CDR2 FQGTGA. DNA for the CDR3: TGTGCCAGCAGCTCACAGGACAGGAGTAATCAGCCCCAGCATTTT. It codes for CASSSQDRSNQPQHF.

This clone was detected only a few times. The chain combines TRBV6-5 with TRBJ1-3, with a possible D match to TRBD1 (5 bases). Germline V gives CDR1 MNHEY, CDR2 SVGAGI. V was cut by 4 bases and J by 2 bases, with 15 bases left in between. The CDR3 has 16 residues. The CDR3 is CASSWDSRGAGNTIYF. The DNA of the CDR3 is TGTGCCAGCAGTTGGGATTCGCGGGGGGCTGGAAACACCATATATTTT.

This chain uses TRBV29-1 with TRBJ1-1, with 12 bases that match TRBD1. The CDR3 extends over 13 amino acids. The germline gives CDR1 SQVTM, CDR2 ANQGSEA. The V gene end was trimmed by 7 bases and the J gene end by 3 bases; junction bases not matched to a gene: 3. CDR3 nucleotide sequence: TGCAGCGGGGACAGGGGGCGGGACACTGAAGCTTTCTTT. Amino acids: CSGDRGRDTEAFF. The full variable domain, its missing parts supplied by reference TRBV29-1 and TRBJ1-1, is SAVISQKPSRDICQRGTSLTIQCQVDSQVTMMFWYRQQPGQSLTLIATANQGSEATYESGFVIDKFPISRPNLTFSTLTVSNMSPEDSSIYLCSGDRGRDTEAFFGQGTRLTVV.

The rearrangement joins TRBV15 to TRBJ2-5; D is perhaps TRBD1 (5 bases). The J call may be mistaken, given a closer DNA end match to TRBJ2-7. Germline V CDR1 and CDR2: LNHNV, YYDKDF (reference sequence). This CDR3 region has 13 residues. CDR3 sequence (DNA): TGTGCCACCAGCAGACAGGGAAGAAACGAGCAGTACTTC. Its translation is CATSRQGRNEQYF.

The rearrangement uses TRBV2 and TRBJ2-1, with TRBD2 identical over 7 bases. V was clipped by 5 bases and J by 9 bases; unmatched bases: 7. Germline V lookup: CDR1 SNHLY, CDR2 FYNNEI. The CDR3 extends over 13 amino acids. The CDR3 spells CASSPGLEREQFF. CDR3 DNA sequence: TGTGCCAGCAGTCCCGGACTAGAGCGTGAGCAGTTCTTC.

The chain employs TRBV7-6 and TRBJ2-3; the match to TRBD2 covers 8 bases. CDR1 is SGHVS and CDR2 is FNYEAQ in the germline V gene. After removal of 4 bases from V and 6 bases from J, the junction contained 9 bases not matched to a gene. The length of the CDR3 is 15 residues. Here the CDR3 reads CASSSSGGVRDTQYF. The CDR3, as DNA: TGTGCCAGCAGCTCAAGCGGGGGCGTCAGGGATACGCAGTATTTT. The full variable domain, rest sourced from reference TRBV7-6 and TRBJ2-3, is GAGVSQSPRYKVTKRGQDVALRCDPISGHVSLYWYRQALGQGPEFLTYFNYEAQQDKSGLPNDRFSAERPEGSISTLTIQRTEQRDSAMYRCASSSSGGVRDTQYFGPGTRLTVL.

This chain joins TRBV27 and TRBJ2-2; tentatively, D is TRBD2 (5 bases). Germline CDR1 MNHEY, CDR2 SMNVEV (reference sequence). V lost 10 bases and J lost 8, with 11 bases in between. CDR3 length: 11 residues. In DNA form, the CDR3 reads TGTGCCATTAAGAGGGAAGGGGAGCTGTTTTTT. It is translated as CAIKREGELFF.

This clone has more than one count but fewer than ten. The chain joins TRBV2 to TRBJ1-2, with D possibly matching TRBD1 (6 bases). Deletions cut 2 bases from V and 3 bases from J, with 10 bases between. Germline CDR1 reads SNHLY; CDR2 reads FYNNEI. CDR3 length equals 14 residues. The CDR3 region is CASSERQGHYGYTF. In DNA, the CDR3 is TGTGCCAGCAGTGAAAGGCAGGGGCACTATGGCTACACCTTC.

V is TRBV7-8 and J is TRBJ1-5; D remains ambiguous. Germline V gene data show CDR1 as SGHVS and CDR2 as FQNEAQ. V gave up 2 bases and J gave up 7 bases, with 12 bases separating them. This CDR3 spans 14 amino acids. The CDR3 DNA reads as TGTGCCAGCAGCTTAATAGAAGGGAGGCAGCCCCAGCATTTT. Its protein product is CASSLIEGRQPQHF.

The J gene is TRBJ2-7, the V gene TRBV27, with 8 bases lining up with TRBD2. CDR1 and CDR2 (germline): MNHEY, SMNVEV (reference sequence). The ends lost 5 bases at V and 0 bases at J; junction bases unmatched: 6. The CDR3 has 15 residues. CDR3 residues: CASSRLALSSYEQYF. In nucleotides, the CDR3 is TGTGCCAGCAGTCGACTAGCGCTTAGCTCCTACGAGCAGTACTTC.

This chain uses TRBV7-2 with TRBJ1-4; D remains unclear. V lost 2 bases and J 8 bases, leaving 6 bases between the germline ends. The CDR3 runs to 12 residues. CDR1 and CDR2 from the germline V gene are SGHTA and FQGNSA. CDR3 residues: CASSLIREKLFF. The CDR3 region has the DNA TGTGCCAGCAGCTTAATTAGAGAAAAACTGTTTTTT.

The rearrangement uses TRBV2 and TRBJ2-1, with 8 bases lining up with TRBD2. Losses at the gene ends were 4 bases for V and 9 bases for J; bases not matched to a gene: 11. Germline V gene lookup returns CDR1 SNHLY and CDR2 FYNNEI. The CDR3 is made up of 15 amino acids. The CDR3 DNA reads TGTGCCAGCAGTGCTATTAGGGCAGCGGGAGCTGAGCAGTTCTTC. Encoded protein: CASSAIRAAGAEQFF.

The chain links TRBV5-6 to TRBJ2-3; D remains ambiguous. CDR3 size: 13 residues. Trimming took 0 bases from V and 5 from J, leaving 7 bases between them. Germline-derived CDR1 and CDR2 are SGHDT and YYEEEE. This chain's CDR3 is CASSLVNIDTQYF. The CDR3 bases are TGTGCCAGCAGCTTGGTAAATATAGATACGCAGTATTTT.

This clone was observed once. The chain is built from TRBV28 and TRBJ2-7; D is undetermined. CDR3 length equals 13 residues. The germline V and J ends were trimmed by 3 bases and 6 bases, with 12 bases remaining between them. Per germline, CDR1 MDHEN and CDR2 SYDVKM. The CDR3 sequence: CASSFSGLGEQYF. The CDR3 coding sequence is TGTGCCAGCAGTTTTTCAGGATTAGGCGAGCAGTACTTC.

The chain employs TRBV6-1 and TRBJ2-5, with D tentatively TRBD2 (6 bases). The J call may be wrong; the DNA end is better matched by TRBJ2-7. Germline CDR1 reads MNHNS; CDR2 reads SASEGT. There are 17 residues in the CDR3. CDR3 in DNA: TGTGCCAGCAGTGACCCCTCGGACACTAGCCTGACCTACGAGCAGTACTTC. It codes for CASSDPSDTSLTYEQYF.